The 30 T cell receptor beta chains reported below all come from one sample, sequenced in a study of a mutant IDH1 vaccine in newly diagnosed glioma (dated by TCRdb to about 2021). The library was generated by the immunoSEQ multiplex PCR assay. TCRdb provides this immuneACCESS table in a form limited to in-frame rearrangements. Some clones are lacking; in checked studies, under half of them reflect an unresolved V gene, and why the rest are absent is not known. The sample records around 36,000 clones, about 89% of which are singletons. 2% to 3% of the sample is in the top ten clones. The time point label for this specimen denotes: week 5, during vaccination. Each vaccine dose, consisting of 300 ug of a 20-mer mutant IDH1 peptide in Montanide, was administered subcutaneously with topical imiquimod. Their specific antigens are unknown. The material sequenced was PBMCs, taken from a glioma patient whose treatment included an IDH1 peptide vaccine. The receptors originated from a man aged 45-65 years with glioma.

V and J are TRBV10-2 and TRBJ2-7; 11 nucleotides match TRBD2. Losses at the gene ends were 6 bases for V and 0 bases for J; bases not matched to a gene: 4. The CDR3 sequence is 15 residues long. Germline CDR1 and CDR2: WSHSY and SAAADI. The CDR3 sequence: CASRGTSGSSYEQYF. As DNA, the CDR3 is TGCGCCAGCAGAGGGACTAGCGGTAGCTCCTACGAGCAGTACTTC.

V and J are TRBV19 and TRBJ2-6, with 13 bases that match TRBD2. The CDR3 is 17 amino acids. Germline CDR1 reads LNHDA; CDR2 reads SQIVND (reference sequence). V lost 6 bases, J lost 4 bases, and 6 bases stayed unmatched. CDR3 DNA: TGTGCCAGTAGAGGACTAGCGGGAGATCCCGGGGCCAACGTCCTGACTTTC. Translated: CASRGLAGDPGANVLTF.

This chain uses TRBV6-5 with TRBJ1-4; 9 positions match TRBD1. CDR3 length: 15 amino acids. Unmatched junction bases numbered 7, after V lost 5 bases and J lost 6 bases. Germline V gene sequence: CDR1 MNHEY, CDR2 SVGAGI. The DNA for the CDR3 is TGTGCCAGCAGTCGTAACAGGGGGCGCCATGAAAAACTGTTTTTT. Amino acids: CASSRNRGRHEKLFF.

The rearrangement links TRBV27 to TRBJ2-2; perhaps TRBD1 as D (6 bases). Per the germline V gene, CDR1 is MNHEY and CDR2 is SMNVEV (reference sequence). This CDR3 has 17 residues. V was shortened by 2 bases and J by 3 bases, with 16 bases between the two germline ends. CDR3 DNA sequence: TGTGCCAGCAGTTTAGAACCACAGGGTCTTCACACCGGGGAGCTGTTTTTT. Residues: CASSLEPQGLHTGELFF.

This clone was picked up a small number of times. This chain links TRBV6-4 with TRBJ2-1; TRBD2 might be the D (6 bases). Germline CDR1 and CDR2: MRHNA and SNTAGT. Trimming stripped 2 bases from V and 9 bases from J, with 17 bases between. This CDR3 comprises 15 residues. CDR3 region: CASSDESGSLTEQFF. The DNA of the CDR3 is TGTGCCAGCAGTGACGAATCCGGGAGTTTGACTGAGCAGTTCTTC.

The chain links TRBV2 to TRBJ2-2; TRBD2 agrees at 8 bases. V shed 8 bases and J 2 bases; nucleotides not matched to a gene: 7. Looked up from germline, CDR1 is SNHLY and CDR2 is FYNNEI. CDR3 length: 15 residues. Here the CDR3 DNA reads TGTGCCAGCGCAAAGAGCGGGGGAAACACCGGGGAGCTGTTTTTT. Translating gives CASAKSGGNTGELFF. The full variable domain, with the rest looked up from reference TRBV2 and TRBJ2-2, is EPEVTQTPSHQVTQMGQEVILRCVPISNHLYFYWYRQILGQKVEFLVSFYNNEISEKSEIFDDQFSVERPDGSNFTLKIRSTKLEDSAMYFCASAKSGGNTGELFFGEGSRLTVL.

DNA of the CDR3: TGTGCCAGCAGCGACAGGGTAGGCAATCAGCCCCAGCATTTT. Residues: CASSDRVGNQPQHF. The V gene is TRBV28, the J gene TRBJ1-5; the match to TRBD1 covers 7 bases. The germline V gene has CDR1 MDHEN and CDR2 SYDVKM. This CDR3 spans 14 amino acids. V lost 6 bases, J lost 2 bases, and 4 bases stayed unmatched.

This chain connects TRBV29-1 to TRBJ2-7; 9 nucleotides agree with TRBD1. Losses at the gene ends were 0 bases for V and 3 bases for J; bases not matched to a gene: 0. Germline loops: CDR1 SQVTM, CDR2 ANQGSEA. The CDR3 contains 13 residues. DNA for the CDR3: TGCAGCGTTGAAGAGACAGGGGGCTACGAGCAGTACTTC. Translated: CSVEETGGYEQYF.

V usage is TRBV30 and J usage is TRBJ2-2; TRBD2 agrees at 7 bases. Germline CDR1 reads GTSNPN; CDR2 reads SVGIG (reference sequence). The CDR3 extends over 15 amino acids. V was pared by 0 bases and J by 2 bases, with 3 bases of the junction left unmatched. This CDR3 is CAWSVRGVNTGELFF. DNA of the CDR3: TGTGCCTGGAGTGTACGGGGGGTCAACACCGGGGAGCTGTTTTTT.

The V and J genes are TRBV12-5 and TRBJ2-5; D is possibly TRBD2 (5 bases). Germline V CDR1 and CDR2: LGHNT, FRNRAP. The CDR3 has 13 amino acids. Trimming cost V 0 bases and J 7 bases, with 9 bases left between them. The CDR3 spells CASGLVREGTQYF. The CDR3 nucleotides read TGTGCTAGTGGTTTGGTACGGGAAGGGACCCAGTACTTC.

The chain combines TRBV27 with TRBJ1-4, with 10 positions matching TRBD1. V was clipped by 6 bases and J by 4 bases; unmatched bases: 5. Germline V CDR1 and CDR2: MNHEY, SMNVEV (reference sequence). The CDR3 covers 15 residues. CDR3 sequence (DNA): TGTGCCAGCAGGCGACAGGGGGCGCATAATGAAAAACTGTTTTTT. This gives the protein CASRRQGAHNEKLFF.

The chain is built from TRBV19 and TRBJ1-5; no firm D call. Germline V CDR1 and CDR2: LNHDA, SQIVND (reference sequence). The ends were cut back, 6 bases at V and 3 bases at J, with 6 bases in the middle. CDR3 size: 12 residues. The CDR3 region is CASSLINQPQHF. CDR3 DNA sequence: TGTGCCAGTAGCCTGATCAATCAGCCCCAGCATTTT.

This clone was detected once. The CDR3 DNA sequence: TGCGCCAGCAGCCAAGGGCTAGCGGGAGTTCGGGGCACAGATACGCAGTATTTT. It codes for CASSQGLAGVRGTDTQYF. The rearrangement joins TRBV4-1 to TRBJ2-3; 10 bases align to TRBD2. The CDR3 spans 18 residues. J lost 1 base, V lost 1 base, and 8 bases had no gene match. CDR1 and CDR2 from the germline V gene are MGHRA and YSYEKL.

The chain is built from TRBV10-1 and TRBJ1-6; D remains ambiguous. The germline gives CDR1 WNHNN, CDR2 SYGVQD (reference sequence). Trimming cost V 8 bases and J 4 bases, with 9 bases left between them. The CDR3 contains 13 residues. CDR3 in DNA: TGCGCCAGCTCGGCCGGGTATAATTCACCCCTCCACTTT. Translating it yields CASSAGYNSPLHF.

The gene calls are TRBV7-3 and TRBJ2-3, with TRBD2 matching 8 bases. Germline V gene sequence: CDR1 SGHTA, CDR2 FQGTGA. The trim removed 2 bases at V and 6 bases at J, leaving 7 bases unmatched. CDR3 length: 15 amino acids. The DNA for the CDR3 is TGTGCCAGCAGCTTATCGGCTAGCGGGTGGGATACGCAGTATTTT. Protein sequence: CASSLSASGWDTQYF.

V is TRBV5-1 and J is TRBJ2-2; D unresolved. Germline CDR1 SGHRS, CDR2 YFSETQ. V dropped 0 bases and J dropped 0 bases, with 6 bases sitting between them. The length of the CDR3 is 15 residues. This chain's CDR3 is CASSLEAPNTGELFF. The CDR3 nucleotides are TGCGCCAGCAGCTTGGAAGCTCCGAACACCGGGGAGCTGTTTTTT.

The rearrangement joins TRBV10-3 to TRBJ1-1; D is undetermined. This CDR3 contains 16 residues. CDR1 and CDR2 from the germline V gene are ENHRY and SYGVKD. The germline V and J ends were trimmed by 0 bases and 5 bases, with 16 bases remaining between them. The CDR3 DNA reads as TGTGCCATCAGTGAGTCGACCCAGGCGAGAGGGACTGAAGCTTTCTTT. Translating it yields CAISESTQARGTEAFF.

The rearrangement joins TRBV6-1 to TRBJ1-1; the D gene is possibly TRBD1 (5 bases). The length of the CDR3 is 11 residues. CDR1 is MNHNS and CDR2 is SASEGT in the germline V gene. With 8 bases removed from V and 5 bases from J, the gap between germline ends came to 9 bases. The CDR3 loop is CASERGTEAFF. In DNA form, the CDR3 reads TGTGCCAGCGAAAGGGGAACTGAAGCTTTCTTT.

In DNA, the CDR3 is TGTGCCACCAGCAGTGGACAGCCCAATCAGCCCCAGCATTTT. Translated: CATSSGQPNQPQHF. This rearrangement joins TRBV15 to TRBJ1-5, with D perhaps TRBD1 (6 bases). Trimming left V 3 bases short and J 3 bases short, with 9 bases between. The CDR3 is 14 amino acids. Germline assignment: CDR1 LNHNV and CDR2 YYDKDF (reference sequence).

The J gene is TRBJ1-1, the V gene TRBV7-9; 10 bases align to TRBD1. The CDR3 is 15 amino acids. The germline V gene has CDR1 SEHNR and CDR2 FQNEAQ (reference sequence). Trimming removed 5 bases from V and 0 bases from J; junction bases left unmatched: 3. The CDR3: CASSPGQGMNTEAFF. The CDR3 DNA reads as TGTGCCAGCAGCCCGGGACAGGGGATGAACACTGAAGCTTTCTTT.

V usage is TRBV5-1 and J usage is TRBJ2-3, with D perhaps TRBD1 (5 bases). Germline V lookup: CDR1 SGHRS, CDR2 YFSETQ. The CDR3 contains 15 residues. Trimming pared 0 bases from V and 5 bases from J, leaving 13 bases between. The chain's CDR3 is CASSLEGRAVDTQYF. In DNA, the CDR3 is TGCGCCAGCAGCTTGGAAGGCAGGGCGGTAGATACGCAGTATTTT.

V gene TRBV21-1 combines with J gene TRBJ1-5. TRBV21-1 is annotated as a pseudogene. The CDR3 sequence is 17 residues long. This CDR3 is CASEDGDGRNSNQPQHF. CDR3 DNA sequence: TGTGCCAGCGAGGATGGGGACGGAAGGAATAGCAATCAGCCCCAGCATTTT.

This chain links TRBV4-1 with TRBJ1-5; TRBD1 might be the D (5 bases). The CDR3 spans 18 residues. CDR1 and CDR2 (germline): MGHRA, YSYEKL. V lost 0 bases to trimming and J lost 4 bases, with 19 bases between them. DNA for the CDR3: TGCGCCAGCAGCCAAGAAGGTCCAGGACGGGGCAGTAATCAGCCCCAGCATTTT. Protein product: CASSQEGPGRGSNQPQHF.

The CDR3 DNA follows: TGTGCCAGCAGCTTAGCGGGTGACAGGGCCTACGAGCAGTACTTC. Translation gives CASSLAGDRAYEQYF. V and J are TRBV7-6 and TRBJ2-7, with 7 bases lining up with TRBD1. Germline-derived CDR1 and CDR2 are SGHVS and FNYEAQ. This CDR3 region has 15 residues. J gave up 2 bases and V 0 bases, and 4 bases lay outside the gene matches.

The V and J genes are TRBV5-1 and TRBJ1-1; 8 positions agree with TRBD1. Losses at the gene ends were 4 bases for V and 1 base for J; bases not matched to a gene: 6. The CDR3 extends over 15 amino acids. Germline loops: CDR1 SGHRS, CDR2 YFSETQ. Here the CDR3 DNA reads TGCGCCAGCAGCGGACGGACAGGGAGGAACACTGAAGCTTTCTTT. As protein: CASSGRTGRNTEAFF.

This rearrangement joins TRBV9 to TRBJ1-1, with D uncertain. CDR1 is SGDLS, CDR2 YYNGEE, per germline. Trimming cost V 0 bases and J 1 base, with 10 bases left between them. The CDR3 spans 15 residues. In DNA form, the CDR3 reads TGTGCCAGCAGCGTAGGGTCCAGTGGGAACACTGAAGCTTTCTTT. Amino acid sequence: CASSVGSSGNTEAFF.

This rearrangement joins TRBV4-1 to TRBJ2-1; 11 bases are shared with TRBD2. V dropped 5 bases and J dropped 7; count of bases not matched to a gene: 13. The germline CDR1 and CDR2 sequences are MGHRA and YSYEKL. The CDR3 length is 17 residues. CDR3 loop: CASSIGLAGPVGNEQFF. For the CDR3, the DNA is TGCGCCAGCAGCATAGGACTAGCGGGCCCCGTGGGGAATGAGCAGTTCTTC.

V gene TRBV7-2 combines with J gene TRBJ1-2, with D perhaps TRBD1 (6 bases). The CDR3 runs to 13 residues. CDR1 is SGHTA and CDR2 is FQGNSA in the germline V gene. Trimming cost V 0 bases and J 8 bases, with 10 bases left between them. The DNA for the CDR3 is TGTGCCAGCAGCTTAGCGGGGGGGGCCGGCTACACCTTC. Residues: CASSLAGGAGYTF.

The V gene is TRBV5-6, the J gene TRBJ2-6; D gene ambiguous. The CDR3 totals 18 residues. V was pared by 0 bases and J by 1 base, with 14 bases between. Germline V gives CDR1 SGHDT, CDR2 YYEEEE. As DNA, the CDR3 is TGTGCCAGCAGCTTGGGTCCTACCTTCCAGTCTGGGGCCAACGTCCTGACTTTC. As protein: CASSLGPTFQSGANVLTF.

The rearrangement joins TRBV4-3 to TRBJ1-1; D not resolved. Germline V lookup: CDR1 LGHNA, CDR2 YSLEER. CDR3 size: 16 residues. The V gene lost 0 bases and the J gene lost 1 base, with 12 bases spanning the gap. The CDR3 DNA follows: TGCGCCAGCAGCCAAGATTTCGAGGGCCCGAACACTGAAGCTTTCTTT. Translated, it gives CASSQDFEGPNTEAFF.